Following are 29 T cell receptor beta chains from one sample sequenced in a study of T-cell reconstitution after alpha-beta-depleted transplantation in children. Molecular barcoding with unique molecular identifiers was used for the TCRbeta library. Each CDR3 protein gets one entry after TCRdb re-called the PCR reads with MiXCR. The sample has 700,000 or so distinct CDR3 sequences; roughly 13% are singletons. The sequencing here drew on PBMCs, taken before TCRalphabeta/CD19-depleted stem cell transplant. The receptors stem from a girl under 10 years old with congenital amegakaryocytic thrombocytopenia, due to receive a stem cell transplant.

The chain uses TRBV6-5 and TRBJ2-1; D gene ambiguous. The CDR3 totals 15 residues. Trimming left V 4 bases short and J 8 bases short, with 18 bases between. Germline V gene sequence: CDR1 MNHEY, CDR2 SVGAGI. Written as DNA, the CDR3 is TGTGCCAGCAGTTCCCGGGTAGCCGCGTACGATGAGCAGTTCTTC. This encodes CASSSRVAAYDEQFF.

This clonotype has just a few counts. This sequence joins TRBV6-1 and TRBJ2-7, with D perhaps TRBD1 (6 bases). CDR1 is MNHNS, CDR2 SASEGT, per germline. Trimming removed 3 bases at V and 7 bases at J, with 13 bases between. The CDR3 extends over 13 amino acids. In DNA, the CDR3 is TGTGCCAGCAGTGAGGGACAAGTCATTGAGCAGTACTTC. The encoded protein is CASSEGQVIEQYF.

The V and J genes are TRBV20-1 and TRBJ2-1, with a weak D call TRBD2 (5 bases). Trimming pared 8 bases from V and 1 base from J, leaving 9 bases between. This CDR3 region has 12 residues. CDR1 and CDR2 from the germline V gene are DFQATT and SNEGSKA (reference sequence). CDR3 nucleotides: TGCAGTCTGAGGGCATCCTACAATGAGCAGTTCTTC. Protein product: CSLRASYNEQFF.

The chain links TRBV18 to TRBJ2-2; no clear D gene. V lost 0 bases and J lost 4, with 9 bases in between. Germline values: CDR1 KGHSH, CDR2 LQKENI. The CDR3 extends over 15 amino acids. Here the CDR3 reads CASSPPGMGTGELFF. The DNA for the CDR3 is TGTGCCAGCTCACCACCGGGGATGGGCACCGGGGAGCTGTTTTTT.

Ten or more counts support this clonotype. V is TRBV5-1 and J is TRBJ2-1; TRBD2 matches at 8 bases. The CDR3 totals 15 residues. Per germline, CDR1 SGHRS and CDR2 YFSETQ. Trimming removed 4 bases from V and 8 bases from J; junction bases left unmatched: 11. The CDR3 loop reads CASSHSGTGYYEQFF. CDR3 nucleotide sequence: TGCGCCAGCAGCCATAGCGGGACCGGCTATTATGAGCAGTTCTTC.

In this sample, this clonotype turned up a few times. The chain links TRBV12-3 or TRBV12-4 to TRBJ2-3, with D possibly TRBD2 on 6 matching bases. The CDR3 is 15 amino acids. V gave up 4 bases and J gave up 3 bases, with 14 bases separating them. The DNA of the CDR3 is TGTGCCAGCAGTTCAGGCGGGACTCCTACAGATACGCAGTATTTT. Its translation: CASSSGGTPTDTQYF.

This clonotype has a count of ten or more. This chain joins TRBV5-1 and TRBJ2-1, with 14 positions matching TRBD2. The CDR3 runs 19 residues. With 0 bases clipped from V and 0 bases from J, the junction kept 5 bases outside the gene matches. Germline values: CDR1 SGHRS, CDR2 YFSETQ. CDR3 in DNA: TGCGCCAGCAGCTTGGGACTAGCGGGAGGGCCGGGCTCCTACAATGAGCAGTTCTTC. Amino acid sequence: CASSLGLAGGPGSYNEQFF.

This clonotype has just a few counts. The chain is built from TRBV6-1 and TRBJ2-3, with no clear D. The V and J ends lost 0 bases and 4 bases respectively, with 11 bases between them. Per germline, CDR1 MNHNS and CDR2 SASEGT. This CDR3 contains 15 residues. The CDR3 DNA follows: TGTGCCAGCAGTGAAGCTGGACCCAATGCAGATACGCAGTATTTT. Translation gives CASSEAGPNADTQYF.

This sequence joins TRBV5-1 and TRBJ2-5; 9 nucleotides match TRBD1. Germline CDR1 and CDR2: SGHRS and YFSETQ. The V gene end was trimmed by 3 bases and the J gene end by 2 bases; junction bases not matched to a gene: 8. The CDR3 covers 16 residues. This CDR3 reads CASSSFRDRDQETQYF. CDR3 DNA: TGCGCCAGCAGCTCATTCCGGGACAGGGATCAAGAGACCCAGTACTTC.

This clonotype has just a few counts. The V call is TRBV7-8, the J call TRBJ1-1; possible D gene TRBD1, 6 bases. V lost 8 bases to trimming and J lost 5 bases, with 18 bases between them. In germline, CDR1 is SGHVS, CDR2 FQNEAQ. The CDR3 runs to 14 residues. This CDR3 is CASRLGGGRTEAFF. The CDR3 coding sequence is TGTGCCAGCCGACTCGGGGGCGGGAGAACTGAAGCTTTCTTT.

The table lists this clonotype with many counts. CDR3 sequence reads: CSVETPGWDIEAFF. The CDR3 bases are TGCAGCGTTGAAACTCCGGGGTGGGACATAGAAGCTTTCTTT. The chain employs TRBV29-1 and TRBJ1-1, with D possibly TRBD1 on 6 matching bases. Deletions cut 2 bases from V and 8 bases from J, with 18 bases between. The CDR3 spans 14 residues. Germline CDR1 and CDR2: SQVTM and ANQGSEA. Filled out from reference TRBV29-1 and TRBJ1-1, the complete variable domain reads SAVISQKPSRDICQRGTSLTIQCQVDSQVTMMFWYRQQPGQSLTLIATANQGSEATYESGFVIDKFPISRPNLTFSTLTVSNMSPEDSSIYLCSVETPGWDIEAFFGQGTRLTVV.

This clonotype came up many times. V and J are TRBV12-3 or TRBV12-4 and TRBJ2-3, with D perhaps TRBD2 (6 bases). The V gene lost 6 bases and the J gene lost 6 bases, with 22 bases spanning the gap. The CDR3 is 16 amino acids. The chain's CDR3 is CASSPQRVFKHDTQYF. DNA of the CDR3: TGTGCCAGCAGCCCCCAGCGGGTGTTCAAACACGATACGCAGTATTTT.

This clonotype was counted a few times. This chain joins TRBV20-1 and TRBJ1-2; tentative D call: TRBD1 (5 bases). The CDR3 spans 13 residues. The V end lost 3 bases, the J end lost 8 bases, and 16 bases lay between the germline ends. Germline-derived CDR1 and CDR2 are DFQATT and SNEGSKA (reference sequence). The CDR3 coding sequence is TGCAGTGCTAGGGTCGCTGGGGCCGGGGGCTACACCTTC. Translating gives CSARVAGAGGYTF.

The CDR3 DNA sequence: TGCAGTGCGAGCAATGGCGGAACAGGGGATCGGAATTCACCCCTCCACTTT. Amino acids: CSASNGGTGDRNSPLHF. The chain joins TRBV20-1 to TRBJ1-6; 7 nucleotides agree with TRBD1. From germline, CDR1 is DFQATT and CDR2 SNEGSKA (reference sequence). The CDR3 length is 17 residues. The trim removed 6 bases at V and 7 bases at J, leaving 18 bases unmatched.

Ten or more counts support this clonotype. The CDR3 region has the DNA TGTGCCAGCAGCTTGGCCGGGACAGGGGTATTCGGCTACACCTTC. The encoded protein is CASSLAGTGVFGYTF. V gene TRBV5-8 combines with J gene TRBJ1-2; 10 positions agree with TRBD1. This CDR3 has 15 amino acids. J gave up 8 bases and V 0 bases, and 7 bases lay outside the gene matches. Germline CDR1 and CDR2: SGHTS and YDEGEE.

The chain uses TRBV5-1 and TRBJ2-3, with TRBD1 matching 7 bases. V shed 4 bases and J 2 bases; nucleotides not matched to a gene: 13. The CDR3 is 17 amino acids. The germline gives CDR1 SGHRS, CDR2 YFSETQ. CDR3 bases: TGCGCCAGCAGCCCTGGGAAGCTGACAGGGTTCACAGATACGCAGTATTTT. Protein: CASSPGKLTGFTDTQYF.

A word on this clonotype: A much larger clone lies a single base off, so this may be a read error. The chain has TRBV6-5 and TRBJ2-1; D unresolved. The CDR3 is made up of 15 amino acids. Looked up from germline, CDR1 is MNHEY and CDR2 is SVGAGI. Trimming stripped 1 base from V and 5 bases from J, with 12 bases between. The CDR3 DNA is TGTGCCAGCAGTTACTTCGGACGGCCCAACAATGAGCAGTTCTTC. This encodes CASSYFGRPNNEQFF.

In this sample, this clonotype turned up many times. V gene TRBV11-2 combines with J gene TRBJ1-1, with D possibly TRBD1 on 6 matching bases. The CDR3 sequence is 13 residues long. Germline V gene data show CDR1 as SGHAT and CDR2 as FQNNGV. Deletions cut 5 bases from V and 3 bases from J, with 10 bases between. CDR3 residues: CASSKAGDTEAFF. CDR3 DNA sequence: TGTGCCAGCAGCAAAGCAGGGGACACTGAAGCTTTCTTT.

This chain connects TRBV11-1 to TRBJ2-2; D is possibly TRBD1 (5 bases). The CDR3 has 18 amino acids. Deletions cut 4 bases from V and 0 bases from J, with 18 bases between. Germline loops: CDR1 SGHAT, CDR2 FQDESV (reference sequence). The CDR3: CASSSPPLDKANTGELFF. The CDR3, as DNA: TGTGCCAGCAGCTCGCCCCCGTTGGACAAAGCGAACACCGGGGAGCTGTTTTTT.

This clonotype was detected many times. This sequence joins TRBV12-3 or TRBV12-4 and TRBJ2-2; possibly TRBD2 for D (5 bases). Deletions cut 8 bases from V and 2 bases from J, with 12 bases between. This CDR3 is 14 amino acids long. CDR3 amino acids: CASFSGGNTGELFF. CDR3 sequence (DNA): TGTGCCAGCTTCAGCGGCGGAAACACCGGGGAGCTGTTTTTT.

This clonotype was detected only a few times. The chain has TRBV6-5 and TRBJ1-3; D remains ambiguous. Germline lookup yields CDR1 MNHEY and CDR2 SVGAGI. The CDR3 length is 17 residues. Trimming left V 0 bases short and J 5 bases short, with 17 bases between. The CDR3 protein is CASSYSSRAGPRNTIYF. DNA for the CDR3: TGTGCCAGCAGTTACTCGAGTAGGGCGGGCCCGCGAAACACCATATATTTT.

The sample holds a few counts of this clonotype. The chain joins TRBV5-1 to TRBJ2-5, with a tentative D call TRBD2 (5 bases). The CDR3 has 13 residues. Germline CDR1 SGHRS, CDR2 YFSETQ. Trimming stripped 7 bases from V and 3 bases from J, with 13 bases between. CDR3 region: CASSARAEETQYF. The CDR3 nucleotides read TGCGCCAGCTCCGCGCGGGCAGAAGAGACCCAGTACTTC.

This clonotype was counted at least ten times. The chain joins TRBV5-1 to TRBJ2-1; D is ambiguous. Between the trimmed V and J ends, which lost 0 bases and 4 bases, there was a span of 11 bases. Germline lookup yields CDR1 SGHRS and CDR2 YFSETQ. CDR3 length equals 15 residues. The CDR3 loop is CASSLDRVRYNEQFF. The DNA for the CDR3 is TGCGCCAGCAGCTTGGACAGAGTGAGGTACAATGAGCAGTTCTTC.

This clonotype was counted between two and nine times. The rearrangement uses TRBV12-3 or TRBV12-4 and TRBJ2-5, with a tentative D call TRBD2 (6 bases). V lost 5 bases and J lost 4, with 11 bases in between. The CDR3 has 13 amino acids. The CDR3 loop reads CASSPPGVETQYF. Written as DNA, the CDR3 is TGTGCCAGCAGTCCTCCGGGAGTAGAGACCCAGTACTTC.

This clonotype has more than one count but fewer than ten. The rearrangement links TRBV20-1 to TRBJ2-5, with 11 bases matching TRBD1. Per germline, CDR1 DFQATT and CDR2 SNEGSKA (reference sequence). This CDR3 spans 12 amino acids. The CDR3 coding sequence is TGCGCCGGGACAGGGGGTCAAGAGACCCAGTACTTC. Amino acid sequence: CAGTGGQETQYF.

The gene calls are TRBV2 and TRBJ2-1, with 8 nucleotides matching TRBD2. After removal of 6 bases from V and 0 bases from J, the junction contained 10 bases not matched to a gene. This CDR3 has 17 amino acids. CDR1 and CDR2 from the germline V gene are SNHLY and FYNNEI. CDR3 residues: CASSLRLARSSYNEQFF. CDR3 DNA sequence: TGTGCCAGCAGCCTTAGACTAGCGCGCAGCTCCTACAATGAGCAGTTCTTC.

Only a few counts were recorded for this clonotype. The V call is TRBV24-1, the J call TRBJ2-3; weak D call: TRBD1 (6 bases). Germline V gene data show CDR1 as KGHDR and CDR2 as SFDVKD. V lost 7 bases and J 1 base, leaving 14 bases between the germline ends. The CDR3 is 15 residues long. CDR3 nucleotides: TGTGCCACCAGCAATACAGGGTCTGGCACAGATACGCAGTATTTT. This gives the protein CATSNTGSGTDTQYF.

CDR3 nucleotide sequence: TGTGCCAGCAGCTTAGATCTTGCAGAACTGTTTTTT. Its protein product is CASSLDLAELFF. The chain is built from TRBV11-2 and TRBJ1-4; D remains unclear. This CDR3 comprises 12 residues. CDR1 SGHAT and CDR2 FQNNGV come from the germline V gene. V lost 0 bases and J 12 bases, leaving 8 bases between the germline ends.

This clonotype was detected ten times or more. CDR3 bases: TGCAGTGCTGCCCGGGACAGCCTATACAATGAGCAGTTCTTC. As protein: CSAARDSLYNEQFF. The chain couples TRBV20-1 to TRBJ2-1; 7 nucleotides agree with TRBD1. Germline CDR1 is DFQATT and CDR2 is SNEGSKA (reference sequence). The CDR3 consists of 14 residues. Germline trimming cut 5 bases from V and 4 bases from J; bases unmatched to any gene: 8.